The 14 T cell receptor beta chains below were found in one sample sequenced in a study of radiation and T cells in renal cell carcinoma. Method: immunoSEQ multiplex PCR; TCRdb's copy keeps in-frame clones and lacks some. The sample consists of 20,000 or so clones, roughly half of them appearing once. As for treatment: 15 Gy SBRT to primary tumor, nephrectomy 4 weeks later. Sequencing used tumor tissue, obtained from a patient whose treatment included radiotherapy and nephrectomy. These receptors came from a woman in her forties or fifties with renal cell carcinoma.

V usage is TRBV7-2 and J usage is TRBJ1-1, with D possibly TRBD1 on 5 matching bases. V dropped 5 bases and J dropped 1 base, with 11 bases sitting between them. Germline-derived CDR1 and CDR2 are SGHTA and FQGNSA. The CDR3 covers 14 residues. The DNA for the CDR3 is TGTGCCAGCAGCCAAGCGAGGGGGAACACTGAAGCTTTCTTT. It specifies CASSQARGNTEAFF.

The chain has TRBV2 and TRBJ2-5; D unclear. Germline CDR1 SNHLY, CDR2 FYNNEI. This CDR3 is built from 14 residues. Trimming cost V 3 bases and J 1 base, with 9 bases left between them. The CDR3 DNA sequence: TGTGCCAGCAGTGACCTAGGGCCCCAAGAGACCCAGTACTTC. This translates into CASSDLGPQETQYF.

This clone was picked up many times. DNA of the CDR3: TGTGCCAGCAGTGAAACCCTACCGAGGACGGACTATGGCTACACCTTC. It translates to CASSETLPRTDYGYTF. V and J are TRBV6-1 and TRBJ1-2; D unresolved. Between the trimmed V and J ends, which lost 2 bases and 3 bases, there was a span of 16 bases. The CDR3 extends over 16 amino acids. CDR1 and CDR2 from the germline V gene are MNHNS and SASEGT.

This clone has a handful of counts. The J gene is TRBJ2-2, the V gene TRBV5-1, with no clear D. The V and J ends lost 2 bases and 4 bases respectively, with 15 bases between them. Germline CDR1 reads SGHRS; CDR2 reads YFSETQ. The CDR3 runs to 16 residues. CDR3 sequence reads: CASSLSGQVRTGELFF. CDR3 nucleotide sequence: TGCGCCAGCAGCTTATCAGGCCAGGTTCGCACCGGGGAGCTGTTTTTT.

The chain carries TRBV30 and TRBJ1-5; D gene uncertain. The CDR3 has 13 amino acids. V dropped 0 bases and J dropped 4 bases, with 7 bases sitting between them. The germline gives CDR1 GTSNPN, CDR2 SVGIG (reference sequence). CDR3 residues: CAWSVKGNQPQHF. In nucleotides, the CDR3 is TGTGCCTGGAGTGTCAAGGGAAATCAGCCCCAGCATTTT.

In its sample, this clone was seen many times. The CDR3 sequence is CASSLSVGGLEDGYTF. CDR3 nucleotide sequence: TGTGCCAGCAGCTTATCAGTAGGGGGTTTGGAAGATGGCTACACCTTC. The chain is built from TRBV7-9 and TRBJ1-2; tentatively, D is TRBD1 (6 bases). This CDR3 has 16 residues. Germline V CDR1 and CDR2: SEHNR, FQNEAQ (reference sequence). Trimming stripped 2 bases from V and 6 bases from J, with 19 bases between.

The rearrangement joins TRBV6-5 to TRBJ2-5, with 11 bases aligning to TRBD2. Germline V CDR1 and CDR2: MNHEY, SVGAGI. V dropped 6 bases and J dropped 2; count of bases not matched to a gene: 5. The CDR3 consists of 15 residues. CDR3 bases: TGTGCCAGCAGGCTAGCGGGGGGAATGCAAGAGACCCAGTACTTC. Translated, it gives CASRLAGGMQETQYF.

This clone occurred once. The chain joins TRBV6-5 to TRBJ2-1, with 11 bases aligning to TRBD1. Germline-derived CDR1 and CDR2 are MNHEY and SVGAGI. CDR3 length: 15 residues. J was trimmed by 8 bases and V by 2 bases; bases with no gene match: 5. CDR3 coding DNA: TGTGCCAGCAGTTACGCGGACAGGGGGCTCGATGAGCAGTTCTTC. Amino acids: CASSYADRGLDEQFF.

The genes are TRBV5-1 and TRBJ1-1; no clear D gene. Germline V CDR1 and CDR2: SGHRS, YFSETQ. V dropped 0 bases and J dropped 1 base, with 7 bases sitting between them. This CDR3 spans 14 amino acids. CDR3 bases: TGCGCCAGCAGCTTGGCCGGTTCGAACACTGAAGCTTTCTTT. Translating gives CASSLAGSNTEAFF.

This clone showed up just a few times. The CDR3 DNA reads as TGTGCCAGCAGACAGGAGAATGGGTACACTGAAGCTTTCTTT. As protein: CASRQENGYTEAFF. The J gene is TRBJ1-1, the V gene TRBV4-2; tentatively, D is TRBD1 (5 bases). Trimming left V 6 bases short and J 3 bases short, with 14 bases between. There are 14 residues in the CDR3. Germline CDR1 LGHNA, CDR2 YNFKEQ.

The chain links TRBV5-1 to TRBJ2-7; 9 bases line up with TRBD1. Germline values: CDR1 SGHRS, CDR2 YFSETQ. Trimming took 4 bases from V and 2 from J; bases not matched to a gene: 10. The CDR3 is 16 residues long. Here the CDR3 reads CASSDYGQGNPYEQYF. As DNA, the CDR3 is TGCGCCAGCAGCGATTACGGACAGGGGAATCCCTACGAGCAGTACTTC.

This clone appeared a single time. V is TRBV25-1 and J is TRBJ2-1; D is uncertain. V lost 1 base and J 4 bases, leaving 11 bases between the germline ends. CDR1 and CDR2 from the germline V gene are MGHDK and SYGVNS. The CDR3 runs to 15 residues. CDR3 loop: CASSELSGFYNEQFF. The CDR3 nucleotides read TGTGCCAGCAGTGAATTATCCGGATTTTACAATGAGCAGTTCTTC.

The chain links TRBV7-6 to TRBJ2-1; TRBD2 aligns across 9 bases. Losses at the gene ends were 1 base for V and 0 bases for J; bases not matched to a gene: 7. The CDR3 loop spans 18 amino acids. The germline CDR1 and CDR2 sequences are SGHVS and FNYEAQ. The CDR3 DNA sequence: TGTGCCAGCAGCTTAGAAGCGGGGGGCCCATTCTCCTACAATGAGCAGTTCTTC. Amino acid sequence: CASSLEAGGPFSYNEQFF.

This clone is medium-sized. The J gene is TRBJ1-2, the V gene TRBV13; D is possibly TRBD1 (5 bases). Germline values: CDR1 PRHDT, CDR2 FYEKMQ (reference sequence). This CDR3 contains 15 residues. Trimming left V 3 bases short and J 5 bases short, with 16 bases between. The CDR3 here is CASSFTRAFGYGYTF. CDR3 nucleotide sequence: TGTGCCAGCAGCTTTACCAGGGCATTTGGATATGGCTACACCTTC.